The clone carrying this T cell receptor (beta chain) was observed a few times. The antigen is not known. Amplified TCR beta CDR3 regions derived from RNA transcripts. An initial round of RT-PCR targeting the TCR CDR3 relied on the HTBI primer set. TCRdb reanalysed the multiplex PCR reads using MiXCR and keeps one entry per CDR3 protein. This sample has 300,000 to 450,000 distinct CDR3 sequences; around 15% occur once, and the top ten carry about 19%. The data originate from a study of T cells in Graves' hyperthyroidism and ophthalmopathy. Findings and caveats of the study: Within blood appeared most thyroid clonotypes that had expanded above 0.001.

Patients showing uncontrolled infection, other autoimmune disease, pregnancy or lactation were ineligible. The authors obtained PBMCs from more than 9.5 ml of fresh peripheral blood. Looked up from germline, CDR1 is SGHDT and CDR2 is YYEEEE. CDR3 size: 13 residues. Trimming stripped 2 bases from V and 11 bases from J, with 16 bases between. The chain uses TRBV5-6 and TRBJ1-2; TRBD1 might be the D (5 bases). The specimen was blood. This TCR came from a woman aged 25 to 39 with Graves' ophthalmopathy. The CDR3 here is CASSFPGAGGYTF. CDR3 DNA: TGTGCCAGCAGCTTCCCCGGGGCGGGCGGGTACACCTTC.